The 6 T cell receptor beta chains listed next were all sequenced from one sample in a study of blood T cell repertoires in COVID-19. TCRdb's copy holds only in-frame clones and misses some; the assay was immunoSEQ multiplex PCR. In the table there are more than 85,000 clones, approximately 85% of which are singletons. Sequencing used peripheral blood. Source of these receptors: a woman aged 55 to 70 with acute or convalescent COVID-19.

The chain couples TRBV4-3 to TRBJ2-2; 7 bases are a match to TRBD1. The CDR3 is 16 residues long. Germline CDR1 LGHNA, CDR2 YSLEER. The J segment lost 3 bases and the V segment lost 4 bases, leaving 8 bases of the junction unmatched. CDR3 amino acids: CASSPPGTDYTGELFF. CDR3 in DNA: TGCGCCAGCAGCCCACCCGGGACAGACTACACCGGGGAGCTGTTTTTT.

This clone was found once. The V call is TRBV5-1, the J call TRBJ1-4; no firm D call. Trimming left V 0 bases short and J 15 bases short, with 18 bases between. Per germline, CDR1 SGHRS and CDR2 YFSETQ. The CDR3 contains 14 residues. CDR3 sequence reads: CASSLAPGSQTVFF. The CDR3 bases are TGCGCCAGCAGCTTGGCCCCGGGATCCCAGACGGTGTTTTTT. The whole variable domain, remainder taken from reference TRBV5-1 and TRBJ1-4, is KAGVTQTPRYLIKTRGQQVTLSCSPISGHRSVSWYQQTPGQGLQFLFEYFSETQRNKGNFPGRFSGRQFSNSRSEMNVSTLELGDSALYLCASSLAPGSQTVFFGSGTQLSVL.

This clone was detected a few times. The CDR3 DNA reads as TGTGCCAGCAGCTCCCCCCCCTCCGCTAGCGGGAAAAATGAGCAGTTCTTC. Amino acids: CASSSPPSASGKNEQFF. The rearrangement uses TRBV5-4 and TRBJ2-1; the match to TRBD2 covers 9 bases. V lost 3 bases and J lost 7; bases outside the gene matches: 14. The CDR3 loop spans 17 amino acids. Germline assignment: CDR1 SGHNT and CDR2 YYREEE (reference sequence).

This chain links TRBV27 with TRBJ1-2, with TRBD1 as a possible D gene (6 bases). Trimming took 6 bases from V and 6 from J, leaving 14 bases between them. This CDR3 spans 13 amino acids. Germline-derived CDR1 and CDR2 are MNHEY and SMNVEV (reference sequence). The CDR3 bases are TGTGCCAGCAGATCACAGGGCTACCATGGCTACACCTTC. Its protein is CASRSQGYHGYTF.

The V gene is TRBV7-6, the J gene TRBJ1-1; 7 bases fit TRBD1. The CDR3 extends over 15 amino acids. CDR1 and CDR2 from the germline V gene are SGHVS and FNYEAQ. V lost 5 bases, J lost 4 bases, and 10 bases stayed unmatched. CDR3 region: CASSPATGVLTEAFF. The CDR3 bases are TGTGCCAGCAGCCCGGCCACAGGGGTACTCACTGAAGCTTTCTTT. The entire variable domain, with the rest obtained from reference TRBV7-6 and TRBJ1-1, is as follows: GAGVSQSPRYKVTKRGQDVALRCDPISGHVSLYWYRQALGQGPEFLTYFNYEAQQDKSGLPNDRFSAERPEGSISTLTIQRTEQRDSAMYRCASSPATGVLTEAFFGQGTRLTVV.

The chain carries TRBV2 and TRBJ1-2; weak D call: TRBD1 (6 bases). The length of the CDR3 is 15 residues. CDR1 is SNHLY and CDR2 is FYNNEI in the germline V gene. Between the trimmed V and J ends, which lost 4 bases and 0 bases, there was a span of 12 bases. The CDR3 loop reads CASSGLRTANYGYTF. The CDR3, as DNA: TGTGCCAGCAGTGGCCTGAGGACAGCTAACTATGGCTACACCTTC.